Included here is one T cell receptor (beta chain) sequence, with context. As yet, its antigen is unknown. This CDR3 is built from 14 residues. Trimming cost V 6 bases and J 3 bases, with 14 bases left between them. CDR1 and CDR2 (germline): SNHLY, FYNNEI. It was with 60 Vbeta and 13 Jbeta primers that the PCR ran. Generated by immunoSEQ multiplex PCR, the TCRdb table keeps only in-frame clones and is missing some. Of about 150,000 clones in the sample, more than 75% are singletons; the top ten hold 2.5% to 3%. This entry comes from a study of cytomegalovirus exposure and HLA in healthy donors. Study-wide findings and caveats: Upon later analysis, TCR association rates were observed to vary by HLA locus, being highest for DRB1 and lowest for HLA-C.

V is TRBV2 and J is TRBJ1-1, with D hard to call. The sequencing input was PBMCs. This sequence was found in a man aged 30-40 years in good health and CMV-seropositive. The CDR3 is CASSAEEGYTEAFF. The CDR3 bases are TGTGCCAGCAGCGCCGAAGAGGGCTACACTGAAGCTTTCTTT.